This T cell receptor beta chain was captured by sequencing in a study of monozygotic twins with inflammatory bowel disease. As regards this clonotype: No antigen is known for it.

The CDR3 is 15 amino acids. Germline lookup yields CDR1 SNHLY and CDR2 FYNNEI. Using eight separate reactions per sample, the authors generated cDNA. TCRdb processed the 5' RACE reads again and assigns one entry to each CDR3 protein, with no DNA. The listing records about 140,000 distinct CDR3 sequences. Study-level points and caveats: Discordant twins had repertoire similarity that did not differ from that of concordant twins, possibly from limited power. The data offered no way to tell different T cell subtypes apart. Patient repertoires may have gained variability from differing immunosuppressive treatments.

The chain couples TRBV2 to TRBJ1-5; there is no DNA to check the TCRdb D call of TRBD1. This receptor was taken from a human donor with ulcerative colitis or Crohn's disease, or a healthy co-twin of an affected twin (not recorded which). The sample consisted of blood. The CDR3 reads CATQGQGSPNQPQHF.